The 16 T cell receptor beta chains given below trace back to one sample, sequenced in a study of cytomegalovirus exposure and HLA in healthy donors. Profiled with immunoSEQ multiplex PCR; TCRdb holds only in-frame clones, not every one. In the table there are approximately 90,000 clones, approximately 96% of which are singletons. Material for sequencing was PBMCs. The receptors derive from a man between 18 and 35 years old in good health and CMV-seronegative.

V is TRBV5-1 and J is TRBJ2-1; 10 bases are shared with TRBD2. J was trimmed by 5 bases and V by 0 bases; bases with no gene match: 5. Germline CDR1 is SGHRS and CDR2 is YFSETQ. The CDR3 is 16 amino acids. The CDR3 nucleotides read TGCGCCAGCAGCTTGGGGCCTAGCGGGAGAGACAATGAGCAGTTCTTC. Amino acids: CASSLGPSGRDNEQFF.

Worth noting for this clone: Other DNA sequences from this sample encode an identical CDR3 as well. The genes are TRBV5-1 and TRBJ1-5; D perhaps matches TRBD1 (5 bases). The germline V gene encodes CDR1 SGHRS and CDR2 YFSETQ. The ends were cut back, 0 bases at V and 5 bases at J, with 6 bases in the middle. The CDR3 sequence is 13 residues long. The CDR3 sequence is CASSLGGDQPQHF. The CDR3 DNA reads TGCGCCAGCAGCTTGGGGGGGGATCAGCCCCAGCATTTT. Full variable domain (rest looked up from reference TRBV5-1 and TRBJ1-5): KAGVTQTPRYLIKTRGQQVTLSCSPISGHRSVSWYQQTPGQGLQFLFEYFSETQRNKGNFPGRFSGRQFSNSRSEMNVSTLELGDSALYLCASSLGGDQPQHFGDGTRLSIL.

The chain couples TRBV6-1 to TRBJ2-3, with D possibly TRBD2 on 6 matching bases. This CDR3 is 17 amino acids long. Germline-derived CDR1 and CDR2 are MNHNS and SASEGT. V dropped 4 bases and J dropped 2 bases, with 19 bases sitting between them. CDR3 loop: CASSAWDWREITDTQYF. The CDR3 coding sequence is TGTGCCAGCAGTGCCTGGGACTGGAGGGAAATCACAGATACGCAGTATTTT.

This clone appeared once. J is TRBJ1-4 and V is TRBV7-9; the D is unclear. The germline V gene has CDR1 SEHNR and CDR2 FQNEAQ (reference sequence). V was shortened by 5 bases and J by 8 bases, with 15 bases between the two germline ends. The CDR3 totals 14 residues. The CDR3 DNA is TGTGCCAGCAGCCAAAAGATGGGGAGGGAAAAACTGTTTTTT. Translated, it gives CASSQKMGREKLFF.

This chain joins TRBV11-2 and TRBJ1-2; the match to TRBD1 covers 7 bases. V shed 3 bases and J 2 bases; nucleotides not matched to a gene: 3. The CDR3 loop spans 14 amino acids. CDR1 is SGHAT, CDR2 FQNNGV, per germline. DNA of the CDR3: TGTGCCAGCAGCTTCGACAGGGCAAACTATGGCTACACCTTC. This translates into CASSFDRANYGYTF.

The chain couples TRBV6-5 to TRBJ2-1; TRBD2 matches at 12 bases. Trimming removed 5 bases from V and 2 bases from J; junction bases left unmatched: 1. This CDR3 has 15 residues. Germline V gives CDR1 MNHEY, CDR2 SVGAGI. Here the CDR3 DNA reads TGTGCCAGCAGTCTAGCGGGAGGGCCCTACAATGAGCAGTTCTTC. It yields the protein CASSLAGGPYNEQFF.

The chain combines TRBV27 with TRBJ2-4; D might be TRBD1 (6 bases). The germline V and J ends were trimmed by 5 bases and 13 bases, with 18 bases remaining between them. There are 13 residues in the CDR3. Germline V gives CDR1 MNHEY, CDR2 SMNVEV (reference sequence). The CDR3 DNA reads TGTGCCAGCAGTCCCGTCGACAGGCCCGAACAGTACTTC. It translates to CASSPVDRPEQYF.

The chain carries TRBV7-2 and TRBJ2-3; 13 bases are shared with TRBD2. Germline trimming cut 5 bases from V and 1 base from J; bases unmatched to any gene: 6. CDR3 length: 17 amino acids. The V gene's germline CDR1 is SGHTA and CDR2 FQGNSA. The CDR3 DNA reads TGTGCCAGCAGCCCAAGAACTAGCGGGGGGGGCACAGATACGCAGTATTTT. Protein product: CASSPRTSGGGTDTQYF.

The rearrangement joins TRBV4-1 to TRBJ1-5, with D hard to call. This CDR3 has 16 amino acids. Trimming removed 0 bases from V and 6 bases from J, with 15 bases in between. Germline loops: CDR1 MGHRA, CDR2 YSYEKL. The CDR3 reads CASSQDQLAGPQPQHF. CDR3 sequence (DNA): TGCGCCAGCAGCCAAGATCAGCTGGCAGGCCCTCAGCCCCAGCATTTT.

The V call is TRBV13, the J call TRBJ2-2; possible D gene TRBD1, 5 bases. The V end lost 3 bases, the J end lost 2 bases, and 7 bases lay between the germline ends. From germline, CDR1 is PRHDT and CDR2 FYEKMQ (reference sequence). CDR3 length: 14 amino acids. The CDR3 sequence is CASSFTGNTGELFF. CDR3 nucleotides: TGTGCCAGCAGCTTCACAGGAAACACCGGGGAGCTGTTTTTT.

The genes are TRBV10-3 and TRBJ1-5; D is ambiguous. The V gene's germline CDR1 is ENHRY and CDR2 SYGVKD. The V and J ends lost 1 base and 4 bases respectively, with 8 bases between them. There are 14 residues in the CDR3. CDR3 protein: CAISELAANQPQHF. The CDR3 nucleotides are TGTGCCATCAGTGAGTTAGCAGCAAATCAGCCCCAGCATTTT.

The chain couples TRBV27 to TRBJ2-1; TRBD2 is a possible D gene (5 bases). CDR3 length: 15 amino acids. Trimming pared 1 base from V and 4 bases from J, leaving 11 bases between. Germline CDR1 and CDR2: MNHEY and SMNVEV (reference sequence). The CDR3 here is CASSLLGAVYNEQFF. The CDR3 region has the DNA TGTGCCAGCAGTTTATTGGGAGCGGTGTACAATGAGCAGTTCTTC.

The J gene is TRBJ2-1, the V gene TRBV9; 11 bases match TRBD2. Germline V lookup: CDR1 SGDLS, CDR2 YYNGEE. This CDR3 has 15 amino acids. Losses at the gene ends were 3 bases for V and 8 bases for J; bases not matched to a gene: 7. The CDR3 loop reads CASSDLTSGIYEQFF. DNA for the CDR3: TGTGCCAGCAGCGACCTGACTAGCGGGATATATGAGCAGTTCTTC.

This chain links TRBV11-3 with TRBJ1-3; possible D gene TRBD1, 5 bases. CDR1 is SGHNT and CDR2 is YENEEA in the germline V gene. The V gene lost 2 bases and the J gene lost 4 bases, with 9 bases spanning the gap. The CDR3 is made up of 14 amino acids. CDR3 nucleotides: TGTGCCAGCAGCTTACTAGACAGCGGAAACACCATATATTTT. The encoded protein is CASSLLDSGNTIYF.

The CDR3 bases are TGTGCCAGCAGCTTGGTTCCAGGATCGGACTATGGCTACACCTTC. Its translation is CASSLVPGSDYGYTF. The V and J genes are TRBV5-6 and TRBJ1-2; D is unclear. V lost 0 bases to trimming and J lost 3 bases, with 12 bases between them. The germline V gene encodes CDR1 SGHDT and CDR2 YYEEEE. The CDR3 sequence is 15 residues long.

This clone has a single count. The V call is TRBV30, the J call TRBJ2-2; 10 nucleotides match TRBD1. The CDR3 has 15 amino acids. CDR1 and CDR2 from the germline V gene are GTSNPN and SVGIG (reference sequence). The ends lost 0 bases at V and 6 bases at J; junction bases unmatched: 4. CDR3 residues: CAWSVGTGVAGELFF. In DNA form, the CDR3 reads TGTGCCTGGAGTGTTGGGACAGGGGTTGCCGGGGAGCTGTTTTTT.